This TCR beta chain was identified during a study of control samples from healthy donors and cancer patients (dated by TCRdb to about 2020). Library construction relied on the immunoSEQ multiplex PCR assay. Here the immuneACCESS table is served through TCRdb, limited to in-frame sequences with V and J called. Missing clones are a known gap in these copies; in checked studies unresolved V genes cover under half, and the rest lacks a known reason. The sample table lists 140,000 or so clones, around 90% of them with a count of one. Over 4.5% of the sample is held by the ten biggest clonotypes. Details on this clone: This receptor's antigen is unknown. Base qualities are not provided; no much larger clone lies one nucleotide away.

This receptor was obtained from a young man in good health. Material: blood.

The encoded CDR3 is CASRQTGGETQYF. In nucleotide form, the sequence is TGTGCCAGCCGACAGACAGGGGGAGAGACCCAGTACTTC. Recombination joined TRBV6-5 with TRBJ2-5; the junction holds 9 bases that match TRBD1. The cysteine opens and the phenylalanine closes a CDR3 of 13 amino acids. CDR3 DNA only is kept here, 39 bases in frame from base 1. Trimmed from V: 8 bases; trimmed from J: 4 bases; junction bases lacking a gene match: 5. The germline V gene provides CDR1 MNHEY and CDR2 SVGAGI.